This T cell receptor (beta chain) was identified during a study of blood T cells in healthy people across ages. Study observations and caveats: Researchers report that TCR beta diversity correlated strongly with naive T cell percentage.

Total RNA was isolated from each sample in quantities of at least 5 micrograms. Comment on this clonotype: Its antigen is still unknown.

Together with a sample-barcoded 5' primer, a J-beta primer mix was included in a second PCR lasting about 7 to 12 cycles. TCRdb itself ran the 5' RACE reads through MiXCR, one entry per CDR3 protein. Among some 1.6 million distinct CDR3 sequences, roughly 32% were seen once, and the ten largest hold 11%. V was trimmed by 4 bases and J by 7 bases, leaving 14 bases between them. The germline V gene encodes CDR1 GTSNPN and CDR2 SVGIG (reference sequence). The CDR3 is 13 amino acids. The gene calls are TRBV30 and TRBJ1-5; TRBD1 might be the D (5 bases). The clonotype originates from a woman in her twenties or thirties in good health. The source material was blood. The CDR3 here is CAWNQGPGQPQHF. The CDR3 DNA follows: TGTGCCTGGAATCAGGGTCCGGGACAGCCCCAGCATTTT. The full variable domain, completed using reference TRBV30 and TRBJ1-5, is SQTIHQWPATLVQPVGSPLSLECTVEGTSNPNLYWYRQAAGRGLQLLFYSVGIGQISSEVPQNLSASRPQDRQFILSSKKLLLSDSGFYLCAWNQGPGQPQHFGDGTRLSIL.